This T cell receptor (beta chain) was retrieved from a study of a mutant IDH1 vaccine in newly diagnosed glioma. Background on the study: Therapy received beforehand was radiotherapy, temozolomide, or both, with most patients given both. At week 35 came visit V12, and visit V13 followed at week 47.

Regarding time point: week 35, safety follow-up. It was 300 ug of mutant IDH1 20-mer peptide that made up each vaccine dose, given with topical imiquimod. Newly diagnosed WHO grade 3 or 4 IDH1-mutant, ATRX-lost astrocytomas were identified in the donors. Study-wide findings and caveats: Researchers report vaccine-induced immune responses in more than 90% of patients.

A remark on this clone: Antigen: not known.

CDR1 is LNHDA and CDR2 is SQIVND in the germline V gene (reference sequence). This CDR3 is 17 amino acids long. Trimming removed 5 bases from V and 3 bases from J; junction bases left unmatched: 15. Data came from immunoSEQ multiplex PCR; TCRdb stores just in-frame clones and leaves some out. The sample yields 30,000 to 40,000 clones, roughly 78% seen once. The sample here was PBMCs, taken from a glioma patient whose treatment included an IDH1 peptide vaccine. The receptor was derived from a man aged 35 to 55 with glioma. Some clones in this sample may be carry-over from other donors' samples. The gene calls are TRBV19 and TRBJ2-7, with 8 bases lining up with TRBD2. For the CDR3, the DNA is TGTGCCAGTAGTGCCCCTCCGGGGGAGCGGGGGCTCTACGAGCAGTACTTC. It translates to CASSAPPGERGLYEQYF.